This T cell receptor beta chain was identified during a study of T cell responses to AZD1222 COVID-19 vaccine. Measured with immunoSEQ multiplex PCR; TCRdb has only the in-frame clones, and not every one. The sample contains about 80,000 clones, approximately 85% of which appear only once. Trimming removed 4 bases from V and 3 bases from J; junction bases left unmatched: 8. The germline gives CDR1 SGHKS, CDR2 YYEKEE (reference sequence). This CDR3 contains 15 residues. The sequenced sample was peripheral blood, obtained 28 days after the second AZD1222 dose. This chain joins TRBV5-5 and TRBJ2-7, with 9 bases identical to TRBD1. This sequence was found in an adult who received the AZD1222 COVID-19 vaccine. The CDR3 reads CASSTDRGNNYEQYF. The CDR3 coding sequence is TGTGCCAGCAGCACCGACAGGGGGAATAACTACGAGCAGTACTTC.